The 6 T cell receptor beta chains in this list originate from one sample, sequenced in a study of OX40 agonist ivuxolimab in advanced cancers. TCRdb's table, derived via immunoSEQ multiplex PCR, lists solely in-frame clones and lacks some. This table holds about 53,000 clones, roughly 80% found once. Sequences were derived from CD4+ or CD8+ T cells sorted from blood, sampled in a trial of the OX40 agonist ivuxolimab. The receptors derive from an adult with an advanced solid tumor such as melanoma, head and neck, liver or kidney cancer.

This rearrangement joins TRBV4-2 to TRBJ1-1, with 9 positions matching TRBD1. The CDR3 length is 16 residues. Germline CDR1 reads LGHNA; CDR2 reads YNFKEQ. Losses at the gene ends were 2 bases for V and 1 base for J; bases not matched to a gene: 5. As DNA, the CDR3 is TGTGCCAGCAGCCAACTCGGACAGGGGAGGAACACTGAAGCTTTCTTT. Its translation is CASSQLGQGRNTEAFF.

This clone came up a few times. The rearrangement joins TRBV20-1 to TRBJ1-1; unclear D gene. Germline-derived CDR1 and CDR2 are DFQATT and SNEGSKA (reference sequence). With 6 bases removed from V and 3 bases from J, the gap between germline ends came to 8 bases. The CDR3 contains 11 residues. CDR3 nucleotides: TGCAGTGCCGGTCCTTACACTGAAGCTTTCTTT. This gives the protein CSAGPYTEAFF.

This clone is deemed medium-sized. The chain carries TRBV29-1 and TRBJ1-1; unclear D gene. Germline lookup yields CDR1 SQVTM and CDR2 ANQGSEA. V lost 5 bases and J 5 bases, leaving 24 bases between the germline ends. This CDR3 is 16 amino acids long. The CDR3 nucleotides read TGCAGCGTTACCCCCGGATACTCGGGGAGGGTGACTGAAGCTTTCTTT. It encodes CSVTPGYSGRVTEAFF.

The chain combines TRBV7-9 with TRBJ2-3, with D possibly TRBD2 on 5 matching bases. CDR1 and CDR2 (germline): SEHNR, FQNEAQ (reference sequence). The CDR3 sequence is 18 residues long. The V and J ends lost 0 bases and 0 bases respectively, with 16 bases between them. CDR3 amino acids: CASSLAGLASASTDTQYF. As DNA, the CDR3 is TGTGCCAGCAGCTTAGCTGGGTTAGCGAGCGCTAGCACAGATACGCAGTATTTT.

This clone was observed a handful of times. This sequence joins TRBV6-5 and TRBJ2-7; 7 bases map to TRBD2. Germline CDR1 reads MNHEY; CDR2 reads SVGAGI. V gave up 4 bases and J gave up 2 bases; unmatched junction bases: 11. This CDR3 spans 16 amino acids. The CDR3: CASSSFGRRGTYEQYF. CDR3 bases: TGTGCCAGCAGTTCCTTTGGCAGGCGGGGGACCTACGAGCAGTACTTC.

The CDR3: CASGPGASLNQPQHF. CDR3 nucleotides: TGTGCTAGTGGTCCCGGGGCCAGCCTCAATCAGCCCCAGCATTTT. The chain combines TRBV12-5 with TRBJ1-5, with a weak D call TRBD1 (5 bases). V was pared by 5 bases and J by 3 bases, with 14 bases between. CDR1 is LGHNT, CDR2 FRNRAP, per germline. The CDR3 extends over 15 amino acids.